The present entry profiles one T cell receptor beta chain with its context. This clone has just one count. It has no known antigen specificity. No per-base quality is available; no much larger clone lies one base away. Using the deep immunoSEQ assay, multiplex PCR amplified TCR CDR3 regions from genomic DNA. Extracted genomic DNA from each cell subset was spread evenly across all wells of several immunoSEQ 96-well plates, with each plate serving as a replicate. Each replicate PCR for sorted subsets received roughly 200 ng genomic DNA, equal to 28,000 or so T cell genomes. The purified libraries were quantified using a Qubit 3.0 fluorometer, sized with a Bioanalyzer 2100, and then quantified again using the KAPA Library Quantification kit. Each immunoSEQ 96-well plate was sequenced on its own single-read 150-cycle Illumina NextSeq 550 flow cell. In the authors' own workflow: Because the immunoSEQ output included only junctional sequences and no quality scores, the filtering could not be the same as the filtering used for full-length reads. Sequences were annotated with PyIR, a Python wrapper for IgBLAST v1.9, using IMGT germline references to assign V/J genes and CDR3. Reads were removed for weak V/J assignments (E-value above 1e-6), missing CDR3, stop codons, out-of-frame junctions, or ambiguous translated residues. V3J clonotypes were defined as sequences sharing the same inferred V gene, J gene, and CDR3 amino acid sequence. Percentage overlap between repertoires was calculated by dividing the number of shared unique clonotypes by the size of the smaller repertoire. Repertoire richness was assessed with RTK rarefaction, the Chao1 estimator, and Recon v2.1 estimates of unobserved clonotypes. For all TCRbeta clonotypes obtained by the gDNA method from a few donors, generation probabilities were computed with OLGA. The immuneACCESS repertoire file appears here via TCRdb, limited to in-frame rearrangements. These files lack a portion of the clones; in checked studies, under half of the deficit traces to unresolved V genes, and the cause of the others is not known. The V and J calls and clone size were taken over from that table, and D and trimming were inferred from the DNA. The sample data list 2 million to 2.5 million clones, and roughly 90% of these were observed just once. The ten largest clonotypes hold approximately 0.39% of the sample.

The donors were healthy, HIV-negative adults with no recently reported acute infections or vaccinations. Only Caucasian adults living in Nashville, Tennessee, USA were represented among the donors. CD4+ T cells were enriched through magnetic negative selection, after which naive cells were positively selected on CD45RA and the remaining negative fraction served as the memory subset. After blood collection by leukapheresis, PBMCs were isolated using Ficoll-Histopaque density gradient centrifugation and then cryopreserved in the vapor phase of liquid nitrogen. Analytical flow cytometry was used to check the purity and quantity of every magnetically sorted T cell population. Each sorted fraction had its genomic DNA isolated and then quantified by UV absorbance on a Nanodrop 2000c. These data come from a study of shared clonotypes between healthy human individuals (dated by TCRdb to 2019 to 2021). About the full investigation: A couple of women and a few men aged 18 to 49 years were included in the cohort. For each donor, CD4 naive and CD4 memory were each given three plates, CD8 naive was given two plates, and CD8 memory was given one plate. To estimate repertoire size and how much clonotypes are shared between individuals, the study performed deep sequencing of blood TCR repertoires from a few healthy adults. Libraries were prepared and TCR repertoires were sequenced by different laboratories using diverse techniques, in order to increase sequencing depth and limit assay-specific biases. Leukapheresis yielded between about 0.85 and 10 billion PBMCs per donor. Results and caveats for the whole study, not just this receptor: Pairwise subsampling led to the expectation that sequencing depth would affect the degree of clonotype sharing among donors. Clonotypes shared by all four sorted-subset donors showed higher generation probabilities than non-shared clonotypes. Across a handful of donors, roughly 5.1% of naive CD4, 3% to 3.5% of naive CD8, roughly 2.3% of memory CD4, and approximately 0.4% of memory CD8 clonotypes were shared. Because the study included a small number of donors, the genetic and exposure-history diversity represented was limited. Sampling was restricted to blood, and TCR repertoires in tissues likely differ from the TCR repertoires found in blood. Rarefaction of sorted-subset datasets indicated incomplete sequencing despite the large sequencing depth. Naive subsets generally had larger estimated clonotype richness than memory subsets.

Including cysteine and phenylalanine, the CDR3 has 16 amino acids. The read is trimmed to its CDR3 DNA, 48 bases read in frame from base 1. V is reduced by 6 bases and J by 3 bases, leaving a spacing of 17 bases between them. In the germline V gene (reference sequence), CDR1 corresponds to MNHEY and CDR2 to SMNVEV. This receptor was identified in a man in his late teens or twenties in good health. Some clones in this sample may be carry-over from other donors' samples. Sequenced input: naive CD4+ T cells from PBMCs. Explained via the paper, the cell subset or site label denotes: CD45RA+ positively selected. The V and J segments used are TRBV27 and TRBJ2-2; the D gene assignment is ambiguous. The base sequence is TGTGCCAGCAGCCCAGCTAGAAGCCTCGACACCGGGGAGCTGTTTTTT. Its translation is CASSPARSLDTGELFF.